These 25 T cell receptor beta chains share one sample of origin, sequenced in a study of shared clonotypes between healthy human individuals. The method was immunoSEQ multiplex PCR; TCRdb's version includes in-frame clones alone and lacks a portion of them. The sample records some 2.3 million clones, 93% being singletons. Material for sequencing was naive CD4+ T cells from PBMCs. Subset given: CD45RA+ positively selected. These receptors were taken from a man aged 18 to 35 in good health. Some clones in this sample may be carry-over from other donors' samples.

The chain is built from TRBV28 and TRBJ2-7; TRBD2 is a possible D gene (6 bases). Deletions cut 6 bases from V and 3 bases from J, with 15 bases between. Germline V lookup: CDR1 MDHEN, CDR2 SYDVKM. The CDR3 loop spans 14 amino acids. The CDR3 nucleotides read TGTGCCAGCAGCGCAGCGGGTTTGAACTACGAGCAGTACTTC. This codes for CASSAAGLNYEQYF. Drawing the rest from reference TRBV28 and TRBJ2-7, the complete variable domain is DVKVTQSSRYLVKRTGEKVFLECVQDMDHENMFWYRQDPGLGLRLIYFSYDVKMKEKGDIPEGYSVSREKKERFSLILESASTNQTSMYLCASSAAGLNYEQYFGPGTRLTVT.

Details on this clone: Different DNA sequences within this sample yield the same CDR3. This chain joins TRBV7-2 and TRBJ2-6; no clear D gene. The germline gives CDR1 SGHTA, CDR2 FQGNSA. V was pared by 5 bases and J by 0 bases, with 8 bases between. The length of the CDR3 is 15 residues. Here the CDR3 DNA reads TGTGCCAGCAGCCTTTTTAGCTCTGGGGCCAACGTCCTGACTTTC. Encoded protein: CASSLFSSGANVLTF.

Only a few counts were recorded for this clone. The genes are TRBV27 and TRBJ2-7; the match to TRBD2 covers 7 bases. Germline V gene sequence: CDR1 MNHEY, CDR2 SMNVEV (reference sequence). The CDR3 has 15 amino acids. The V segment lost 7 bases and the J segment 3 bases; nucleotides outside the gene matches: 12. Here the CDR3 DNA reads TGTGCCAGCACCTCCCTGGGAGGGCTGAGCTACGAGCAGTACTTC. This translates into CASTSLGGLSYEQYF.

V and J are TRBV7-3 and TRBJ2-5; 7 nucleotides line up with TRBD2. The V segment lost 2 bases and the J segment 5 bases; nucleotides outside the gene matches: 11. CDR1 and CDR2 (germline): SGHTA, FQGTGA. This CDR3 is built from 16 residues. CDR3 sequence reads: CASSLLGLAGGETQYF. As DNA, the CDR3 is TGTGCCAGCAGCTTATTAGGTTTAGCGGGTGGCGAGACCCAGTACTTC.

V usage is TRBV27 and J usage is TRBJ2-5; D is unresolved. Looked up from germline, CDR1 is MNHEY and CDR2 is SMNVEV (reference sequence). V shed 2 bases and J shed 4 bases, with 11 bases lying between them. The CDR3 spans 14 residues. CDR3 sequence (DNA): TGTGCCAGCAGTTTAAAGGATCCCCCAGAGACCCAGTACTTC. This codes for CASSLKDPPETQYF.

The chain uses TRBV6-1 and TRBJ1-5; D may be TRBD1 (6 bases). Germline V gene sequence: CDR1 MNHNS, CDR2 SASEGT. Trimming stripped 2 bases from V and 7 bases from J, with 15 bases between. The CDR3 has 15 amino acids. CDR3 residues: CASSERRGGGQPQHF. For the CDR3, the DNA is TGTGCCAGCAGTGAAAGGAGGGGGGGCGGGCAGCCCCAGCATTTT.

The chain couples TRBV7-8 to TRBJ1-6; 10 bases align to TRBD1. Germline V lookup: CDR1 SGHVS, CDR2 FQNEAQ. CDR3 length equals 14 residues. V shed 3 bases, J shed 10 bases, and the junction held 3 bases outside the gene matches. In DNA, the CDR3 is TGTGCCAGCAGCTTCGGACAGGGGGGCTCACCCCTCCACTTT. Translation gives CASSFGQGGSPLHF.

The genes are TRBV15 and TRBJ2-2, with D perhaps matching TRBD1 or TRBD2 (6 bases each). Trimming cost V 0 bases and J 7 bases, with 12 bases left between them. Germline values: CDR1 LNHNV, CDR2 YYDKDF (reference sequence). This CDR3 region has 15 residues. DNA for the CDR3: TGTGCCACCAGCAGAGATCGGGGGCTGGTCGGGGAGCTGTTTTTT. It yields the protein CATSRDRGLVGELFF.

The chain carries TRBV18 and TRBJ2-1; D call uncertain. Trimming took off 4 bases at V and 2 bases at J, with 9 bases between the two ends. CDR3 length: 14 amino acids. The germline V gene encodes CDR1 KGHSH and CDR2 LQKENI. This CDR3 reads CASSLTAPYNEQFF. The CDR3 nucleotides are TGTGCCAGCTCACTGACCGCGCCCTACAATGAGCAGTTCTTC.

The chain links TRBV19 to TRBJ1-2; 7 nucleotides align to TRBD1. The J segment lost 7 bases and the V segment lost 4 bases, leaving 9 bases of the junction unmatched. Germline V CDR1 and CDR2: LNHDA, SQIVND (reference sequence). The CDR3 has 14 residues. The CDR3 sequence is CASSTIIQGSGYTF. The CDR3 DNA follows: TGTGCCAGTAGTACAATAATACAGGGGTCTGGCTACACCTTC.

This chain joins TRBV11-2 and TRBJ2-3, with TRBD1 as a possible D gene (5 bases). CDR3 size: 15 residues. Germline-derived CDR1 and CDR2 are SGHAT and FQNNGV. Trimming shortened V by 0 bases and J by 2 bases, and 9 bases separated the two germline ends. In DNA, the CDR3 is TGTGCCAGCAGCTTAGAAGCAGGGTACACAGATACGCAGTATTTT. It is translated as CASSLEAGYTDTQYF. The whole variable domain, filled in from reference TRBV11-2 and TRBJ2-3, reads EAGVAQSPRYKIIEKRQSVAFWCNPISGHATLYWYQQILGQGPKLLIQFQNNGVVDDSQLPKDRFSAERLKGVDSTLKIQPAKLEDSAVYLCASSLEAGYTDTQYFGPGTRLTVL.

The chain couples TRBV7-2 to TRBJ2-1, with D perhaps TRBD1 (5 bases). The germline V gene encodes CDR1 SGHTA and CDR2 FQGNSA. The CDR3 consists of 16 residues. The V gene lost 5 bases and the J gene lost 0 bases, with 14 bases spanning the gap. CDR3 residues: CASSPQTASSYNEQFF. Written as DNA, the CDR3 is TGTGCCAGCAGCCCACAGACAGCTAGCTCCTACAATGAGCAGTTCTTC.

This chain links TRBV11-1 with TRBJ1-1; D is possibly TRBD1 (6 bases). Trimming removed 4 bases from V and 4 bases from J, with 13 bases in between. The germline V gene encodes CDR1 SGHAT and CDR2 FQDESV (reference sequence). CDR3 length: 14 residues. The CDR3 loop is CASSWTDSSTEAFF. In DNA, the CDR3 is TGTGCCAGCAGCTGGACGGACAGTAGCACTGAAGCTTTCTTT.

This chain connects TRBV5-6 to TRBJ2-3, with D possibly being TRBD2 (5 bases). V shed 4 bases and J shed 4 bases, with 16 bases lying between them. This CDR3 is 15 amino acids long. CDR1 SGHDT and CDR2 YYEEEE come from the germline V gene. This CDR3 is CASSVLAGGPDTQYF. The CDR3 DNA follows: TGTGCCAGCAGCGTCCTGGCGGGTGGTCCAGATACGCAGTATTTT.

Notes on this clone: At the DNA level, this CDR3 is encoded by other sequences in the same sample as well. The chain links TRBV7-2 to TRBJ2-7; a weak D match, TRBD2 (5 bases). The ends were cut back, 1 base at V and 4 bases at J, with 11 bases in the middle. This CDR3 has 14 amino acids. CDR1 and CDR2 from the germline V gene are SGHTA and FQGNSA. The CDR3 DNA follows: TGTGCCAGCAGCTTAGGAGGGAGAGAGTACGAGCAGTACTTC. Translated, it gives CASSLGGREYEQYF. Based on the CDR3 plus reference TRBV7-2 and TRBJ2-7, the full variable domain is GAGVSQSPSNKVTEKGKDVELRCDPISGHTALYWYRQSLGQGLEFLIYFQGNSAPDKSGLPSDRFSAERTGGSVSTLTIQRTQQEDSAVYLCASSLGGREYEQYFGPGTRLTVT.

This rearrangement joins TRBV5-1 to TRBJ2-7; 9 bases fit TRBD2. Germline values: CDR1 SGHRS, CDR2 YFSETQ. V shed 0 bases and J 5 bases; nucleotides not matched to a gene: 15. The CDR3 totals 18 residues. CDR3 coding DNA: TGCGCCAGCAGCTTGGGGGGACTGGCGGGAGGGCATATGGACGAGCAGTACTTC. Encoded protein: CASSLGGLAGGHMDEQYF. The entire variable domain, with the rest obtained from reference TRBV5-1 and TRBJ2-7, is as follows: KAGVTQTPRYLIKTRGQQVTLSCSPISGHRSVSWYQQTPGQGLQFLFEYFSETQRNKGNFPGRFSGRQFSNSRSEMNVSTLELGDSALYLCASSLGGLAGGHMDEQYFGPGTRLTVT.

This rearrangement joins TRBV11-3 to TRBJ2-2; 13 nucleotides agree with TRBD2. The CDR3 runs to 17 residues. Germline assignment: CDR1 SGHNT and CDR2 YENEEA. With V trimmed by 4 bases and J by 5 bases, 7 bases remained unmatched. The CDR3 sequence: CASSSERTSGRTGELFF. DNA of the CDR3: TGTGCCAGCAGCTCAGAGAGGACTAGCGGGAGAACCGGGGAGCTGTTTTTT.

The chain couples TRBV7-2 to TRBJ2-1; 7 bases match TRBD2. Per germline, CDR1 SGHTA and CDR2 FQGNSA. J was trimmed by 5 bases and V by 5 bases; bases with no gene match: 9. This CDR3 has 15 amino acids. The CDR3 DNA is TGTGCCAGCAGCCGCGGGACTACCATGAACAATGAGCAGTTCTTC. Translated, it gives CASSRGTTMNNEQFF.

V and J are TRBV2 and TRBJ2-7, with TRBD2 as a possible D gene (6 bases). Trimming pared 2 bases from V and 0 bases from J, leaving 17 bases between. Germline V gene sequence: CDR1 SNHLY, CDR2 FYNNEI. The CDR3 contains 17 residues. CDR3 loop: CASSERAGRGNSYEQYF. The CDR3 nucleotides are TGTGCCAGCAGTGAACGGGCAGGGCGGGGAAACTCCTACGAGCAGTACTTC.

The chain has TRBV15 and TRBJ2-3; tentative D call: TRBD1 (6 bases). CDR3 length: 18 amino acids. Trimming removed 0 bases at V and 3 bases at J, with 19 bases between. Germline V gives CDR1 LNHNV, CDR2 YYDKDF (reference sequence). The CDR3 protein is CATSRDYGTTQATDTQYF. CDR3 DNA sequence: TGTGCCACCAGCAGAGATTACGGGACAACCCAAGCTACAGATACGCAGTATTTT.

This chain uses TRBV18 with TRBJ2-5; D may be TRBD1 or TRBD2 (5 bases each). This CDR3 region has 13 residues. Trimming pared 2 bases from V and 3 bases from J, leaving 7 bases between. Germline V gene sequence: CDR1 KGHSH, CDR2 LQKENI. The CDR3 sequence is CASSPLGEETQYF. CDR3 sequence (DNA): TGTGCCAGCTCACCATTGGGGGAAGAGACCCAGTACTTC.

As concerns this clone: This CDR3 is also generated by other DNA sequences in the sample. The chain recombines TRBV29-1 with TRBJ2-7, with D possibly being TRBD1 (7 bases). The germline V and J ends were trimmed by 4 bases and 3 bases, with 10 bases remaining between them. Germline V CDR1 and CDR2: SQVTM, ANQGSEA. The CDR3 has 12 amino acids. The CDR3 reads CSVGQGGYEQYF. The CDR3 DNA sequence: TGCAGCGTTGGACAGGGAGGCTACGAGCAGTACTTC.

Regarding this clone: The same CDR3 is also encoded by other DNA sequences in this sample. The chain has TRBV7-3 and TRBJ2-1; D gene uncertain. Per the germline V gene, CDR1 is SGHTA and CDR2 is FQGTGA. The germline V and J ends were trimmed by 4 bases and 0 bases, with 4 bases remaining between them. The CDR3 loop spans 13 amino acids. The CDR3 region is CASSSSSYNEQFF. CDR3 DNA sequence: TGTGCCAGCAGCTCCAGCTCCTACAATGAGCAGTTCTTC.

V gene TRBV28 combines with J gene TRBJ2-7, with D possibly being TRBD1 or TRBD2 (5 bases each). The V gene's germline CDR1 is MDHEN and CDR2 SYDVKM. V was shortened by 7 bases and J by 2 bases, with 12 bases between the two germline ends. This CDR3 contains 13 residues. The CDR3 nucleotides read TGTGCCAGCACTGCCGGGACGACCTACGAGCAGTACTTC. Translation gives CASTAGTTYEQYF.

The chain recombines TRBV5-1 with TRBJ2-7; 8 bases fit TRBD2. This CDR3 contains 14 residues. Losses at the gene ends were 4 bases for V and 3 bases for J; bases not matched to a gene: 6. CDR1 SGHRS and CDR2 YFSETQ come from the germline V gene. The CDR3 protein is CASSTTGGVYEQYF. The CDR3 DNA reads as TGCGCCAGCAGCACTACCGGGGGGGTCTACGAGCAGTACTTC.